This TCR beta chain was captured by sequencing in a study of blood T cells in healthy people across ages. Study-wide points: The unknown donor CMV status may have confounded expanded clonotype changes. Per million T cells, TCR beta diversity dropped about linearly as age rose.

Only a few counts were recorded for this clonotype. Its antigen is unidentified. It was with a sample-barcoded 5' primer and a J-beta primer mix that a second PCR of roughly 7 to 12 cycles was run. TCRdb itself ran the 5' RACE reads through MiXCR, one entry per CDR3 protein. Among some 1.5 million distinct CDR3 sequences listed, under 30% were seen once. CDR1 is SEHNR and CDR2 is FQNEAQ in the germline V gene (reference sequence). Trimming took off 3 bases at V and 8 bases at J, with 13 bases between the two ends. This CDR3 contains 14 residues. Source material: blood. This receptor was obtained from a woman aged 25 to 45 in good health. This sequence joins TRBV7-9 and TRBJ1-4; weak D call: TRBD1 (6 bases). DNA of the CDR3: TGTGCCAGCAGCTTTGGACAGAGCGAGGAAAAACTGTTTTTT. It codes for CASSFGQSEEKLFF.